Here is one T cell receptor beta chain with its context. With random hexamers, 0.5 to 1 ug RNA was reverse transcribed. TCRdb used MiXCR to reprocess the immunoSEQ multiplex PCR reads, holding one entry per CDR3 protein. The sample contains fewer than 200,000 distinct CDR3 sequences, about 95% of which appear only once. There are 14 residues in the CDR3. Germline V gene sequence: CDR1 MDHEN, CDR2 SYDVKM. Trimming took 2 bases from V and 4 from J, leaving 11 bases between them. This sample was taken from a study of CD8 T cells in Susac syndrome. This clonotype was obtained from a human donor with multiple sclerosis. Sequenced sample: CD8+ T cells from PBMCs. The chain is built from TRBV28 and TRBJ1-2; possibly TRBD1 for D (6 bases). For the CDR3, the DNA is TGTGCCAGCAGTTTACCAGGGGCGAGCTATGGCTACACCTTC. Translation: CASSLPGASYGYTF.